Listed below are T cell receptor beta chains from one sample, sequenced in a study of shared clonotypes between healthy human individuals. The method was immunoSEQ multiplex PCR; TCRdb's version includes in-frame clones alone and lacks a portion of them. The table includes millions of clones, under 95% detected once. The sequenced material came from naive CD8+ T cells from PBMCs. The receptors stem from a man younger than 30 in good health. Some clones in this sample may be carry-over from other donors' samples. Both conserved end residues are part of each CDR3. A D gene is named only where the DNA matches it firmly. Only some rows state a clone size, as once, few, many or a class for expanded clones.

J gene: TRBJ1-5
V gene: TRBV11-2
clone size: NA
D gene: TRBD1
CDR3 protein: CASSIGQGGQPQHF
CDR3 DNA: TGTGCCAGCAGCATTGGACAGGGAGGTCAGCCCCAGCATTTT

J gene: TRBJ2-1
V gene: TRBV5-1
clone size: NA
D gene: TRBD2
CDR3 protein: CASWGTSSYEQFF
CDR3 DNA: TGCGCCAGCTGGGGGACTAGCAGTTATGAGCAGTTCTTC

J gene: TRBJ2-7
V gene: TRBV13
clone size: NA
D gene: TRBD1
CDR3 protein: CASRTRTGGEYEQYF
CDR3 DNA: TGTGCCAGCAGGACCCGGACAGGGGGAGAGTACGAGCAGTACTTC

J gene: TRBJ1-1
V gene: TRBV28
clone size: NA
D gene: NA
CDR3 protein: CASIPRYTRGTEAFF
CDR3 DNA: TGTGCCAGCATCCCGAGGTACACAAGAGGCACTGAAGCTTTCTTT

J gene: TRBJ1-2
V gene: TRBV4-1
clone size: NA
D gene: NA
CDR3 protein: CASSQSPGTEGLYGYTF
CDR3 DNA: TGCGCCAGCAGCCAGTCCCCCGGGACGGAAGGACTATATGGCTACACCTTC

J gene: TRBJ2-1
V gene: TRBV27
clone size: NA
D gene: TRBD2
CDR3 protein: CASSGLAGALNEQFF
CDR3 DNA: TGTGCCAGCAGTGGACTAGCGGGCGCCCTCAATGAGCAGTTCTTC

J gene: TRBJ2-7
V gene: TRBV4-2
clone size: NA
D gene: TRBD2
CDR3 protein: CASSQDLLAGSYEQYF
CDR3 DNA: TGTGCCAGCAGCCAAGATCTCCTAGCGGGCTCCTACGAGCAGTACTTC

J gene: TRBJ2-1
V gene: TRBV9
clone size: NA
D gene: NA
CDR3 protein: CASSEERSPYNEQFF
CDR3 DNA: TGTGCCAGCAGCGAGGAGCGGAGCCCTTACAATGAGCAGTTCTTC

J gene: TRBJ2-7
V gene: TRBV27
clone size: NA
D gene: TRBD1
CDR3 protein: CASSQYLLRTGRAYEQYF
CDR3 DNA: TGTGCCAGCAGTCAATACCTCCTTAGGACAGGGCGCGCCTACGAGCAGTACTTC

J gene: TRBJ2-1
V gene: TRBV29-1
clone size: NA
D gene: TRBD2
CDR3 protein: CSVVRGSQYNEQFF
CDR3 DNA: TGCAGCGTTGTCCGCGGGAGTCAGTACAATGAGCAGTTCTTC

J gene: TRBJ2-5
V gene: TRBV7-9
clone size: NA
D gene: TRBD2
CDR3 protein: CASSLRLAGVETQYF
CDR3 DNA: TGTGCCAGCAGCTTAAGACTAGCGGGAGTAGAGACCCAGTACTTC

J gene: TRBJ2-1
V gene: TRBV7-3
clone size: once
D gene: NA
CDR3 protein: CASSPGGTEQFF
CDR3 DNA: TGTGCCAGCAGCCCCGGGGGGACAGAGCAGTTCTTC

J gene: TRBJ2-1
V gene: TRBV29-1
clone size: NA
D gene: NA
CDR3 protein: CSAKTPRGEQFF
CDR3 DNA: TGCAGCGCTAAGACACCCAGGGGTGAGCAGTTCTTC

J gene: TRBJ2-1
V gene: TRBV19
clone size: NA
D gene: TRBD2
CDR3 protein: CASSIQLISSGRWNEQFF
CDR3 DNA: TGTGCCAGTAGTATACAATTAATATCTAGCGGGAGGTGGAATGAGCAGTTCTTC

J gene: TRBJ2-1
V gene: TRBV11-3
clone size: NA
D gene: TRBD2
CDR3 protein: CASSTGTSGRPGYNEQFF
CDR3 DNA: TGTGCCAGCAGCACCGGGACTAGCGGGAGGCCTGGGTACAATGAGCAGTTCTTC

J gene: TRBJ2-5
V gene: TRBV5-1
clone size: NA
D gene: NA
CDR3 protein: CASSRVTAGTQETQYF
CDR3 DNA: TGCGCCAGCAGCAGAGTGACGGCCGGTACGCAAGAGACCCAGTACTTC

J gene: TRBJ2-5
V gene: TRBV7-9
clone size: NA
D gene: NA
CDR3 protein: CASSLRSQETQYF
CDR3 DNA: TGTGCCAGCAGCTTAAGATCACAAGAGACCCAGTACTTC

J gene: TRBJ1-1
V gene: TRBV9
clone size: NA
D gene: TRBD1
CDR3 protein: CASSALRGSTEAFF
CDR3 DNA: TGTGCCAGCAGCGCACTCAGGGGGAGTACTGAAGCTTTCTTT

J gene: TRBJ1-1
V gene: TRBV6-5
clone size: once
D gene: NA
CDR3 protein: CASSYKFDTEAFF
CDR3 DNA: TGTGCCAGCAGTTATAAGTTTGACACTGAAGCTTTCTTT

J gene: TRBJ1-2
V gene: TRBV6-6
clone size: once
D gene: NA
CDR3 protein: CASSSPLNGYTF
CDR3 DNA: TGTGCCAGCAGTTCTCCCCTTAATGGCTACACCTTC

J gene: TRBJ2-3
V gene: TRBV5-4
clone size: NA
D gene: NA
CDR3 protein: CASSTRDPVSDTQYF
CDR3 DNA: TGTGCCAGCAGCACCCGGGACCCCGTCTCAGATACGCAGTATTTT

J gene: TRBJ1-1
V gene: TRBV27
clone size: NA
D gene: NA
CDR3 protein: CASRISPLSTREAFF
CDR3 DNA: TGTGCCAGCAGGATTAGTCCTTTATCGACCAGGGAAGCTTTCTTT

J gene: TRBJ2-7
V gene: TRBV27
clone size: few
D gene: NA
CDR3 protein: CASGPPTEQYF
CDR3 DNA: TGTGCCAGCGGGCCCCCAACCGAGCAGTACTTC

J gene: TRBJ2-1
V gene: TRBV14
clone size: NA
D gene: TRBD2
CDR3 protein: CASSQRTSGRYNEQFF
CDR3 DNA: TGTGCCAGCAGCCAGAGGACTAGCGGAAGATACAATGAGCAGTTCTTC

J gene: TRBJ1-1
V gene: TRBV7-9
clone size: NA
D gene: NA
CDR3 protein: CASSEEAPREEAFF
CDR3 DNA: TGTGCCAGCAGCGAGGAGGCCCCACGAGAGGAAGCTTTCTTT

J gene: TRBJ2-5
V gene: TRBV5-1
clone size: NA
D gene: NA
CDR3 protein: CASSALHLDQETQYF
CDR3 DNA: TGCGCCAGCAGCGCCCTACACCTGGACCAAGAGACCCAGTACTTC

J gene: TRBJ2-7
V gene: TRBV11-2
clone size: once
D gene: NA
CDR3 protein: CASSLEPGYEQYF
CDR3 DNA: TGTGCCAGCAGCTTAGAGCCAGGTTACGAGCAGTACTTC

J gene: TRBJ1-5
V gene: TRBV7-2
clone size: NA
D gene: TRBD1
CDR3 protein: CASSSDRGVNQPQHF
CDR3 DNA: TGTGCCAGCAGCTCGGACAGGGGGGTCAATCAGCCCCAGCATTTT

J gene: TRBJ1-5
V gene: TRBV4-1
clone size: NA
D gene: TRBD1
CDR3 protein: CASSHAPRDRDWGSQPQHF
CDR3 DNA: TGCGCCAGCAGCCACGCTCCCCGGGACAGGGATTGGGGAAGTCAGCCCCAGCATTTT

J gene: TRBJ1-1
V gene: TRBV6-6
clone size: NA
D gene: NA
CDR3 protein: CASSSGQPNTEAFF
CDR3 DNA: TGTGCCAGCAGTTCTGGACAGCCTAACACTGAAGCTTTCTTT

J gene: TRBJ2-7
V gene: TRBV27
clone size: NA
D gene: NA
CDR3 protein: CASSFGRGRNEQYF
CDR3 DNA: TGTGCCAGCAGTTTTGGCAGGGGGAGGAACGAGCAGTACTTC